Included here is one T cell receptor beta chain sequence, with context. As to time point: blood from clinic visit 5 months post-surgery; TSC patient then seizure free. The sequenced cases were selected for having the highest brain T cell transcript signatures. Before surgery, patients took at least one anti-epileptic drug. Here immunoSEQ multiplex PCR was the method, and the copy in TCRdb shows in-frame clones only, minus some. The table lists about 320,000 clones, 85% to 95% of them singletons. This sample was taken from a study of brain T cells in children with intractable seizures. V lost 4 bases, J lost 7 bases, and 13 bases lay in between. CDR1 and CDR2 (germline): GTSNPN, SVGIG (reference sequence). There are 12 residues in the CDR3.

The rearrangement links TRBV30 to TRBJ1-1; TRBD1 is a possible D gene (6 bases). The input for sequencing was peripheral blood, taken less than 6 months after surgery. The clonotype originates from a boy in the first two years of life with tuberous sclerosis and intractable seizures. CDR3 amino acids: CAWKWGRGEAFF. The CDR3 DNA is TGTGCCTGGAAGTGGGGGCGCGGTGAAGCTTTCTTT.